These 28 T cell receptor beta chains originate from one sample sequenced in a study of blood T cell repertoires in COVID-19. The table came from immunoSEQ multiplex PCR; TCRdb's copy has only in-frame clones and leaves some out. Here the sample spans tens of thousands of clones, 85% to 90% being singletons. The specimen sequenced was peripheral blood. The origin of the receptors is a woman over 75 with active COVID-19.

The CDR3 loop reads CASSERIFLSYEQYF. Here the CDR3 DNA reads TGTGCCAGCAGTGAACGTATCTTCCTCTCCTACGAGCAGTACTTC. J is TRBJ2-7 and V is TRBV2; D unclear. The V and J ends lost 2 bases and 0 bases respectively, with 11 bases between them. This CDR3 is built from 15 residues. In germline, CDR1 is SNHLY, CDR2 FYNNEI.

The chain employs TRBV5-1 and TRBJ2-1, with D perhaps matching TRBD2 (6 bases). Germline CDR1 is SGHRS and CDR2 is YFSETQ. This CDR3 is 19 amino acids long. V was shortened by 0 bases and J by 0 bases, with 19 bases between the two germline ends. The CDR3, as DNA: TGCGCCAGCAGCTTGGGTCCTAGCGTAGCTGGGGGCTCCTACAATGAGCAGTTCTTC. It codes for CASSLGPSVAGGSYNEQFF.

A few counts support this clone. The rearrangement links TRBV7-2 to TRBJ2-7, with 13 positions matching TRBD2. The CDR3 covers 16 residues. V trimming: 5 bases; J trimming: 2 bases; junction bases outside the gene matches: 6. Per the germline V gene, CDR1 is SGHTA and CDR2 is FQGNSA. Here the CDR3 reads CASSPGGTSGTYEQYF. CDR3 nucleotides: TGTGCCAGCAGCCCGGGGGGGACTAGCGGGACCTACGAGCAGTACTTC. The full variable domain, with the rest looked up from reference TRBV7-2 and TRBJ2-7, is GAGVSQSPSNKVTEKGKDVELRCDPISGHTALYWYRQSLGQGLEFLIYFQGNSAPDKSGLPSDRFSAERTGGSVSTLTIQRTQQEDSAVYLCASSPGGTSGTYEQYFGPGTRLTVT.

J is TRBJ2-3 and V is TRBV7-2; possible D gene TRBD2, 6 bases. Germline V gene sequence: CDR1 SGHTA, CDR2 FQGNSA. The CDR3 loop spans 15 amino acids. Trimming removed 4 bases at V and 1 base at J, with 12 bases between. The CDR3 bases are TGTGCCAGCAGCTCAGGAAGCGGGCGCACAGATACGCAGTATTTT. It specifies CASSSGSGRTDTQYF.

This chain joins TRBV28 and TRBJ1-2; D possibly corresponds to TRBD1 (6 bases). This CDR3 contains 11 residues. The germline V gene encodes CDR1 MDHEN and CDR2 SYDVKM. Trimming stripped 5 bases from V and 8 bases from J, with 9 bases between. CDR3 sequence: CASSTRGGYTF. The CDR3 coding sequence is TGTGCCAGCAGTACAAGGGGGGGCTACACCTTC.

The rearrangement uses TRBV7-9 and TRBJ2-3; possibly TRBD2 for D (5 bases). Germline values: CDR1 SEHNR, CDR2 FQNEAQ (reference sequence). The V end lost 2 bases, the J end lost 7 bases, and 22 bases lay between the germline ends. The CDR3 runs 17 residues. CDR3 loop: CASSLRVVGGLWNTQYF. DNA of the CDR3: TGTGCCAGCAGCTTAAGAGTCGTTGGCGGGCTTTGGAATACGCAGTATTTT.

V gene TRBV19 combines with J gene TRBJ2-1; 7 positions match TRBD2. Per germline, CDR1 LNHDA and CDR2 SQIVND (reference sequence). The CDR3 is 15 residues long. Trimming at V came to 4 bases and at J to 0 bases, leaving 3 bases not matched to a gene. CDR3 DNA: TGTGCCAGTAGTACTAGCGGAGGCTCCTACAATGAGCAGTTCTTC. Its protein product is CASSTSGGSYNEQFF.

The V call is TRBV5-4, the J call TRBJ2-5; the match to TRBD2 covers 15 bases. The CDR3 runs to 16 residues. CDR1 and CDR2 from the germline V gene are SGHNT and YYREEE (reference sequence). V lost 4 bases to trimming and J lost 5 bases; unmatched junction nucleotides: 6. The CDR3 loop reads CASSIGLAGGPETQYF. In nucleotides, the CDR3 is TGTGCCAGCAGCATAGGACTAGCGGGAGGGCCCGAGACCCAGTACTTC.

The chain has TRBV29-1 and TRBJ2-3; D might be TRBD2 (6 bases). The ends were cut back, 7 bases at V and 1 base at J, with 12 bases in the middle. The CDR3 is 13 amino acids. Per germline, CDR1 SQVTM and CDR2 ANQGSEA. The CDR3: CSATGGGTDTQYF. CDR3 sequence (DNA): TGCAGCGCTACGGGCGGGGGCACAGATACGCAGTATTTT.

The chain employs TRBV7-2 and TRBJ2-3; TRBD2 agrees at 15 bases. The V and J ends lost 5 bases and 0 bases, in that order; junction bases with no gene match: 9. CDR3 size: 19 residues. Germline CDR1 SGHTA, CDR2 FQGNSA. DNA for the CDR3: TGTGCCAGCAGCGCTCCGGGACTAGCGGGAGGTGGGAGCACAGATACGCAGTATTTT. Its translation: CASSAPGLAGGGSTDTQYF.

This chain connects TRBV16 to TRBJ2-6, with D possibly matching TRBD1 (6 bases). The germline V gene has CDR1 KGHSY and CDR2 FQNENV. V gave up 4 bases and J gave up 2 bases, with 9 bases separating them. The CDR3 is 15 amino acids. CDR3 nucleotides: TGTGCCAGCAGCCCCAACAGGGCTGGGGCCAACGTCCTGACTTTC. Its protein is CASSPNRAGANVLTF.

The gene calls are TRBV5-5 and TRBJ2-1; 11 positions match TRBD2. The junction had 16 bases not matched to a gene; V was cut back by 3 bases and J by 8 bases. From germline, CDR1 is SGHKS and CDR2 YYEKEE (reference sequence). CDR3 length equals 18 residues. CDR3 in amino acids: CASSSPDRASGRSDEQFF. CDR3 sequence (DNA): TGTGCCAGCAGCTCCCCTGACAGGGCTAGCGGGAGGTCGGATGAGCAGTTCTTC.

This clone was seen a single time. CDR3 DNA: TGCGCCAGCAGCTTGACAGCATCAGATGGCTACACCTTC. Translated: CASSLTASDGYTF. V is TRBV5-1 and J is TRBJ1-2; D is undetermined. The CDR3 is 13 residues long. V lost 1 base and J lost 6, with 10 bases in between. Germline CDR1 and CDR2: SGHRS and YFSETQ.

This chain uses TRBV7-2 with TRBJ2-6; D perhaps matches TRBD2 (5 bases). Germline V CDR1 and CDR2: SGHTA, FQGNSA. This CDR3 is built from 15 residues. Deletions cut 1 base from V and 3 bases from J, with 7 bases between. In DNA form, the CDR3 reads TGTGCCAGCAGCTTAGAACGGGGTGGGGCCAACGTCCTGACTTTC. Its protein product is CASSLERGGANVLTF.

The chain links TRBV28 to TRBJ2-1; TRBD2 might be the D (6 bases). The germline gives CDR1 MDHEN, CDR2 SYDVKM. This CDR3 comprises 17 residues. V was cut by 5 bases and J by 7 bases, with 24 bases left in between. The CDR3 loop reads CASSGRLRDSYRNEQFF. The CDR3 DNA is TGTGCCAGCAGTGGCCGGTTGCGGGACTCCTATCGGAATGAGCAGTTCTTC.

The rearrangement uses TRBV15 and TRBJ2-2; D perhaps matches TRBD1 (5 bases). CDR1 and CDR2 (germline): LNHNV, YYDKDF (reference sequence). The CDR3 consists of 16 residues. Between the trimmed V and J ends, which lost 1 base and 0 bases, there was a span of 9 bases. The CDR3 reads CATSRGTGPNTGELFF. CDR3 sequence (DNA): TGTGCCACCAGCAGAGGAACAGGCCCGAACACCGGGGAGCTGTTTTTT.

This clone was counted only a few times. In nucleotides, the CDR3 is TGTGCCAGCAGTCAAGCGGGGGGACGCACAGATACGCAGTATTTT. Its translation is CASSQAGGRTDTQYF. The chain uses TRBV6-2 or TRBV6-3 and TRBJ2-3; the match to TRBD2 covers 9 bases. This CDR3 comprises 15 residues. The J segment lost 1 base and the V segment lost 5 bases, leaving 4 bases of the junction unmatched. Germline CDR1 is MNHEY and CDR2 is SVGEGT.

The J gene is TRBJ1-2, the V gene TRBV7-8; no reliable D call. Germline CDR1 is SGHVS and CDR2 is FQNEAQ. This CDR3 comprises 14 residues. The V end lost 0 bases, the J end lost 3 bases, and 8 bases lay between the germline ends. The CDR3 DNA is TGTGCCAGCAGCTTAGCGGAGGGATACTATGGCTACACCTTC. This sequence encodes CASSLAEGYYGYTF. Together with reference TRBV7-8 and TRBJ1-2, the CDR3 gives the full variable domain: GAGVSQSPRYKVAKRGQDVALRCDPISGHVSLFWYQQALGQGPEFLTYFQNEAQLDKSGLPSDRFFAERPEGSVSTLKIQRTQQEDSAVYLCASSLAEGYYGYTFGSGTRLTVV.

J is TRBJ1-2 and V is TRBV4-3; a weak D match, TRBD1 (5 bases). The CDR3 consists of 15 residues. V dropped 5 bases and J dropped 4 bases, with 17 bases sitting between them. Germline V gene sequence: CDR1 LGHNA, CDR2 YSLEER. CDR3 in amino acids: CASSEGAGSGYGYTF. The CDR3, as DNA: TGCGCCAGCAGCGAAGGGGCAGGGTCGGGCTATGGCTACACCTTC.

The genes are TRBV9 and TRBJ1-2, with D possibly TRBD1 on 5 matching bases. V was pared by 3 bases and J by 1 base, with 19 bases between. CDR1 is SGDLS, CDR2 YYNGEE, per germline. The CDR3 runs 17 residues. Written as DNA, the CDR3 is TGTGCCAGCAGCGCAGTAGGTCGGGGGGACTTTAACTATGGCTACACCTTC. Translated: CASSAVGRGDFNYGYTF.

This chain uses TRBV29-1 with TRBJ2-3; D possibly corresponds to TRBD2 (5 bases). Germline lookup yields CDR1 SQVTM and CDR2 ANQGSEA. CDR3 length: 14 residues. V was clipped by 4 bases and J by 0 bases, with 11 bases between them. The CDR3 nucleotides are TGCAGCGTTGGGCGGGTCCCTAGCACAGATACGCAGTATTTT. This encodes CSVGRVPSTDTQYF.

The chain links TRBV27 to TRBJ2-7, with 7 positions matching TRBD1. CDR3 length equals 14 residues. CDR1 and CDR2 from the germline V gene are MNHEY and SMNVEV (reference sequence). Unmatched junction bases numbered 7, after V lost 7 bases and J lost 1 base. CDR3 DNA: TGTGCCAGCACCGGAATCAGGGGGTCCTACGAGCAGTACTTC. This encodes CASTGIRGSYEQYF.

The chain joins TRBV24-1 to TRBJ2-5, with TRBD2 matching over 14 bases. The V gene end was trimmed by 5 bases and the J gene end by 4 bases; junction bases not matched to a gene: 5. The CDR3 runs 16 residues. CDR1 and CDR2 from the germline V gene are KGHDR and SFDVKD. CDR3 in amino acids: CATSAGTSGRVETQYF. The CDR3 DNA reads TGTGCCACCAGTGCCGGGACTAGCGGGAGAGTAGAGACCCAGTACTTC.

The gene calls are TRBV7-2 and TRBJ2-1, with D perhaps TRBD2 (7 bases). This CDR3 spans 14 amino acids. Trimming stripped 1 base from V and 10 bases from J, with 14 bases between. Germline V gene data show CDR1 as SGHTA and CDR2 as FQGNSA. The CDR3 DNA reads as TGTGCCAGCAGCTTAGAGGGGGGGCTAGCGGAGCAGTTCTTC. Encoded protein: CASSLEGGLAEQFF.

For this clone: Because it lacks the conserved phenylalanine or tryptophan at the end, this CDR3 is likely a read error. No DNA is shown, since the ends of the CDR3 on it are uncertain; the CDR3 is the one TCRdb lists. The V call is TRBV4-1, the J call TRBJ2-3; the tabulated D call, TRBD2, remains unverified against the DNA. The CDR3 has 14 amino acids, counting both end residues. Per germline, CDR1 MGHRA and CDR2 YSYEKL. The CDR3 reads CASSHVPPSSGRLY.

The J gene is TRBJ1-1, the V gene TRBV6-5; D uncertain. V gave up 6 bases and J gave up 7 bases, with 15 bases separating them. The CDR3 spans 13 residues. The germline gives CDR1 MNHEY, CDR2 SVGAGI. The CDR3 protein is CASRPVIPGEAFF. The CDR3 DNA follows: TGTGCCAGCAGGCCAGTAATTCCGGGTGAAGCTTTCTTT.

This chain connects TRBV10-3 to TRBJ2-1, with 12 bases matching TRBD2. The germline V gene has CDR1 ENHRY and CDR2 SYGVKD. The CDR3 extends over 16 amino acids. After removal of 1 base from V and 5 bases from J, the junction contained 3 bases not matched to a gene. The CDR3, as DNA: TGTGCCATCAGTGAGTTGACTAGCGGGAGACACAATGAGCAGTTCTTC. It specifies CAISELTSGRHNEQFF.

This clone was seen just once. The chain links TRBV5-8 to TRBJ2-7, with 7 bases that match TRBD1. J lost 5 bases, V lost 5 bases, and 7 bases had no gene match. The CDR3 length is 13 residues. Germline lookup yields CDR1 SGHTS and CDR2 YDEGEE. The CDR3 spells CASSFQGVHEQYF. The CDR3 coding sequence is TGTGCCAGCAGTTTCCAGGGGGTCCACGAGCAGTACTTC.